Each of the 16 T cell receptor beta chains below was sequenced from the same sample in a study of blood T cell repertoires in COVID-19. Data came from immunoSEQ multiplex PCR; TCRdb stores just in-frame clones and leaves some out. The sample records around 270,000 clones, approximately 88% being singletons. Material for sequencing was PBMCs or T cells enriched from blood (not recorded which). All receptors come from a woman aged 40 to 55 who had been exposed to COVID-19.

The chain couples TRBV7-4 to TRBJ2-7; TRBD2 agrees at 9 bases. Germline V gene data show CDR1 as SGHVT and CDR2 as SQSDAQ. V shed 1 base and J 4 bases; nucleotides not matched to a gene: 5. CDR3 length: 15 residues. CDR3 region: CASSLVGTSCYEQYV. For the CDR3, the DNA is TGTGCCAGCAGCTTAGTAGGGACTAGCTGTTACGAGCAGTACGTC.

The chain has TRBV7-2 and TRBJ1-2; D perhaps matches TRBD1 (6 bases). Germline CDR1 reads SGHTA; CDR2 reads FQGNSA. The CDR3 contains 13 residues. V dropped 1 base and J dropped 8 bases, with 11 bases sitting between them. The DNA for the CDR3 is TGTGCCAGCAGCTTAGATGGACAGCGGGGCTACACCTTC. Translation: CASSLDGQRGYTF.

CDR3 region: CASSEAGVISGANVLTF. DNA for the CDR3: TGTGCCAGCAGTGAAGCGGGAGTGATCTCTGGGGCCAACGTCCTGACTTTC. The chain combines TRBV6-1 with TRBJ2-6, with TRBD2 as a possible D gene (5 bases). The CDR3 loop spans 17 amino acids. Trimming pared 0 bases from V and 0 bases from J, leaving 9 bases between. Germline CDR1 reads MNHNS; CDR2 reads SASEGT.

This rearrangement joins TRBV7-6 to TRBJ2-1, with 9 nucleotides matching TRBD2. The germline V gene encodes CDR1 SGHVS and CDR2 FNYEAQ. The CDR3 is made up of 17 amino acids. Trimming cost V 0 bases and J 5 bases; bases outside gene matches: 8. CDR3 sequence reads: CASSLAVAGDKNNEQFF. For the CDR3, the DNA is TGTGCCAGCAGCTTAGCTGTAGCGGGGGATAAAAACAATGAGCAGTTCTTC.

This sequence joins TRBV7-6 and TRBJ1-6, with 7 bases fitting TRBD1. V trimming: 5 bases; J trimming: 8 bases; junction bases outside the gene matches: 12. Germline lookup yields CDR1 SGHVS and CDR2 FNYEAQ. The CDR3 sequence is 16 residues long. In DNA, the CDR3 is TGTGCCAGCAGCCCAGATCTAGGGGGCGGTTATTCACCCCTCCACTTT. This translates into CASSPDLGGGYSPLHF.

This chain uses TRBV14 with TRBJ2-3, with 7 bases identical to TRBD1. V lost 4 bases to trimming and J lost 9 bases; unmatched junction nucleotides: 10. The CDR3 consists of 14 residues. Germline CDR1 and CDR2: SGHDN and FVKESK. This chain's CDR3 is CASSLFSDRETQYF. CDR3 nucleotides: TGTGCCAGCAGCCTGTTTTCAGACAGGGAGACGCAGTATTTT.

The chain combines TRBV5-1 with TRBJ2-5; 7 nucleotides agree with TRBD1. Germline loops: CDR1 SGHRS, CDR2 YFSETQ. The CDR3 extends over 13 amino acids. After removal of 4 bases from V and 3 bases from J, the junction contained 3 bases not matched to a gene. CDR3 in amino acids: CASSPGTEETQYF. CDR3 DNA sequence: TGCGCCAGCAGCCCCGGGACAGAAGAGACCCAGTACTTC.

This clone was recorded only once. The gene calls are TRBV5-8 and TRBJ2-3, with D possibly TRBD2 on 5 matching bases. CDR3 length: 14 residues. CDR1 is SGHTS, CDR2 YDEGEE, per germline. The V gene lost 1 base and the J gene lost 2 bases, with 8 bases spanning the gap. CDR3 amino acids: CASSLMTNTDTQYF. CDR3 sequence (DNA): TGTGCCAGCAGCTTGATGACTAACACAGATACGCAGTATTTT.

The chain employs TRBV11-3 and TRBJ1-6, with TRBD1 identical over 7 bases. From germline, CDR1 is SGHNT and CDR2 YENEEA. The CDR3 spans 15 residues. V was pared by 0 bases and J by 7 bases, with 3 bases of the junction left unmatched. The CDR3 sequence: CASSLEGQLNSPLHF. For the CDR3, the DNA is TGTGCCAGCAGCTTAGAGGGACAGTTAAATTCACCCCTCCACTTT.

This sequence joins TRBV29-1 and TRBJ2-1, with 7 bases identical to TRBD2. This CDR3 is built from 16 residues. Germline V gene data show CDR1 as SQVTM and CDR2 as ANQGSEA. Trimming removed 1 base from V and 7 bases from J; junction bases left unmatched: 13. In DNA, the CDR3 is TGCAGCGTTGAAGGAATTTCGGGCGGGAGCCCTAATGAGCAGTTCTTC. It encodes CSVEGISGGSPNEQFF.

In DNA form, the CDR3 reads TGTGCCAGCAGCCGCGGGGGGGCGCACTCCTACGAGCAGTACTTC. Protein sequence: CASSRGGAHSYEQYF. The chain uses TRBV5-5 and TRBJ2-7, with TRBD2 identical over 9 bases. With V trimmed by 4 bases and J by 0 bases, 5 bases remained unmatched. Germline assignment: CDR1 SGHKS and CDR2 YYEKEE (reference sequence). The CDR3 is 15 residues long. Based on the CDR3 plus reference TRBV5-5 and TRBJ2-7, the full variable domain is DAGVTQSPTHLIKTRGQQVTLRCSPISGHKSVSWYQQVLGQGPQFIFQYYEKEERGRGNFPDRFSARQFPNYSSELNVNALLLGDSALYLCASSRGGAHSYEQYFGPGTRLTVT.

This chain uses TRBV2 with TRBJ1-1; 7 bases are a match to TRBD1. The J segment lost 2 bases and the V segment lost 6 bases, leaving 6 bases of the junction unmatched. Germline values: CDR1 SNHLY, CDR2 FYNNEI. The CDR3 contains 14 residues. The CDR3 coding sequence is TGTGCCAGCAGAGTACAGGGGATTAACACTGAAGCTTTCTTT. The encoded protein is CASRVQGINTEAFF.

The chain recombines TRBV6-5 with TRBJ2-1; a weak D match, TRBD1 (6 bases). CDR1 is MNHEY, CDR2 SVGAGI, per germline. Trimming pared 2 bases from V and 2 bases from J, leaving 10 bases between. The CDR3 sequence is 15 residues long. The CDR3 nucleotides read TGTGCCAGCAGTTACAGGGGGATACCCTACAATGAGCAGTTCTTC. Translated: CASSYRGIPYNEQFF.

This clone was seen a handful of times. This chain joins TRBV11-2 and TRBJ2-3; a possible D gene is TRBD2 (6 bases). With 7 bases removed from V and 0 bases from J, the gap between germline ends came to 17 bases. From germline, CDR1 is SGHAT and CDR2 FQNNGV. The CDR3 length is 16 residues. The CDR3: CASIAGRGNSTDTQYF. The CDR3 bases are TGTGCCAGCATTGCCGGTCGGGGGAACAGCACAGATACGCAGTATTTT.

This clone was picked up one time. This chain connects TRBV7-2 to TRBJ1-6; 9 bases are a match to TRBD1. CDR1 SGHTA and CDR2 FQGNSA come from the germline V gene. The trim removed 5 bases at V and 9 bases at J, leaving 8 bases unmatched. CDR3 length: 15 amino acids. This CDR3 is CASSTSGTGISPLHF. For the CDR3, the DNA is TGTGCCAGCAGCACCTCCGGGACAGGGATTTCACCCCTCCACTTT.

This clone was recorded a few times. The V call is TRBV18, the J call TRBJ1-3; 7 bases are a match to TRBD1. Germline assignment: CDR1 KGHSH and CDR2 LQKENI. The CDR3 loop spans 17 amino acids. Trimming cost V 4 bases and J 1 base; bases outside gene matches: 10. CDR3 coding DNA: TGTGCCAGCTCACAACTGGGACAGACCAGTTCTGGAAACACCATATATTTT. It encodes CASSQLGQTSSGNTIYF.